This TCR beta chain was captured in a study of CD8+ T cells in alopecia areata. Study-wide results and caveats: Lesional scalp displayed greater clonality than normal scalp, most notably in alopecia totalis/universalis.

Comments on this clone: The antigen remains undetermined.

CDR1 is MNHEY and CDR2 is SMNVEV in the germline V gene (reference sequence). Trimming stripped 6 bases from V and 9 bases from J, with 23 bases between. The length of the CDR3 is 16 residues. Investigators isolated RNA and reverse transcribed it into cDNA to act as the sequencing template. Data came from immunoSEQ multiplex PCR; TCRdb stores just in-frame clones and leaves some out. Altogether some 100,000 clones are present, around two fifths being singletons, with the ten largest covering approximately 3%. The chain carries TRBV27 and TRBJ2-2, with D possibly being TRBD1 (6 bases). This sequence was found in a human donor with alopecia areata. The sequenced sample was CD4+ T cells sorted from blood. This chain's CDR3 is CASRGTGRGVGRELFF. The DNA of the CDR3 is TGTGCCAGCAGAGGAACGGGCAGGGGCGTTGGTCGGGAGCTGTTTTTT.